This is a list of T cell receptor beta chains from one sample in a study of T cell responses to AZD1222 COVID-19 vaccine. The assay was immunoSEQ multiplex PCR, and TCRdb's table has in-frame clones only and misses some. The sample shows approximately 190,000 clones, approximately 92% of them seen only once. Source: peripheral blood, taken on day 0 of AZD1222 vaccination. The receptors were sampled from an adult in good health. CDR3s include the opening cysteine and the closing phenylalanine or tryptophan. Each record gives: J gene, D gene, V gene, clone size, CDR3 DNA, CDR3 protein. The D gene is left open where the match is weak. Clone sizes are given selectively: once, few, many, or a class where the clone is expanded.

TRBJ1-1,-,TRBV5-1,-,TGCGCCAGCAGCTTGGACGGGAAAGCTATGAACACTGAAGCTTTCTTT,CASSLDGKAMNTEAFF
TRBJ1-4,-,TRBV28,once,TGTGCCAGCAGTGCCCAAGGGTCGTCTAATGAAAAACTGTTTTTT,CASSAQGSSNEKLFF
TRBJ2-3,TRBD2,TRBV7-2,-,TGTGCCAGCAGCTTAGTAGGCGGGACTAGCGGGGGGGCCGATACGCAGTATTTT,CASSLVGGTSGGADTQYF
TRBJ2-7,-,TRBV2,-,TGTGCCAGCAGTGAAGGAGGTCAGCCCAAATATCTCGGGGAGCAGTACTTC,CASSEGGQPKYLGEQYF
TRBJ1-2,TRBD1,TRBV10-3,-,TGTGCCATCAGTGAATCCGGACAGGATGGCTACACCTTC,CAISESGQDGYTF
TRBJ2-2,TRBD1,TRBV27,-,TGTGCCAGCAGGCGTCCGGGACAGCGAGGCACCGGGGAGCTGTTTTTT,CASRRPGQRGTGELFF
TRBJ2-5,-,TRBV11-2,-,TGTGCCAGCAGCTTAGTACGGGGGCCAGAGACCCAGTACTTC,CASSLVRGPETQYF
TRBJ2-1,-,TRBV2,-,TGTGCCACACTCCGGGACTCCCACTACAATGAGCAGTTCTTC,CATLRDSHYNEQFF
TRBJ1-5,-,TRBV6-1,-,TGTGCCAGCAGTGAAAATTGGGGAGCGAGGCAGCCCCAGCATTTT,CASSENWGARQPQHF
TRBJ1-6,-,TRBV27,-,TGTGCCGGCAGTTTCGGTGGGCAAAATTCACCCCTCCACTTT,CAGSFGGQNSPLHF
TRBJ1-2,-,TRBV6-5,-,TGTGCCAGCAGTTATTCGACGGTCGACTATGGCTACACCTTC,CASSYSTVDYGYTF
TRBJ1-1,-,TRBV7-9,-,TGTGCCAGCAGCTTAGCGCCTCGAGGGGGGGCGGGCACTGAAGCTTTCTTT,CASSLAPRGGAGTEAFF
TRBJ2-3,-,TRBV6-5,-,TGTGCCAGCAGTCTGCGGCCGGGGGTCACAGATACGCAGTATTTT,CASSLRPGVTDTQYF
TRBJ2-2,TRBD1,TRBV30,once,TGTGCCTGGGACAGGGGGGTCACCGGGGAGCTGTTTTTT,CAWDRGVTGELFF
TRBJ2-1,TRBD2,TRBV4-1,-,TGCGCCAGCAGCCATTTAAGCGGGGGGTCCAACAATGAGCAGTTCTTC,CASSHLSGGSNNEQFF
TRBJ2-5,TRBD2,TRBV9,-,TGTGCCAGCAGCGCAACTAGCGGCACGTTTGGGGAGACCCAGTACTTC,CASSATSGTFGETQYF
TRBJ1-1,-,TRBV9,-,TGTGCCAGCAGCGTAGACGATGGGAACACTGAAGCTTTCTTT,CASSVDDGNTEAFF
TRBJ1-1,TRBD1,TRBV19,-,TGTGCCAGTAGTGTGCTGGGACAGTTGAACACTGAAGCTTTCTTT,CASSVLGQLNTEAFF
TRBJ2-3,TRBD2,TRBV3-1/TRBV3-2,-,TGTGCCAGCAGCCAAGGGGCGGGGGGTAGCACAGATACGCAGTATTTT,CASSQGAGGSTDTQYF
TRBJ1-4,TRBD1,TRBV18,-,TGTGCCAGCTCACCCCGGGACAGGGACGATGAAAAACTGTTTTTT,CASSPRDRDDEKLFF
TRBJ1-1,-,TRBV7-2,-,TGTGCCAGCAGCCCCGGCTGGGGGCCGGCCACTGAAGCTTTCTTT,CASSPGWGPATEAFF
TRBJ2-1,TRBD2,TRBV10-2,-,TGCGCCAGCAGTGAGCAACCTAGCGGGGGGCGTCTAGGGAATGAGCAGTTCTTC,CASSEQPSGGRLGNEQFF
TRBJ1-1,-,TRBV19,-,TGTGCCAGTAGTAGGGACAAGGGGGGTACTGAAGCTTTCTTT,CASSRDKGGTEAFF
TRBJ2-4,-,TRBV7-9,-,TGTGCCAGCAGCTTATGGGGTAGAGCCAAAAACATTCAGTACTTC,CASSLWGRAKNIQYF
TRBJ1-2,-,TRBV24-1,-,TGTGCCACCAGTGACTTTGGGACCGCTACTGGCTACACCTTC,CATSDFGTATGYTF
TRBJ2-3,-,TRBV18,-,TGTGCCAGCTCACCCACAGCTCGGTCAGATACGCAGTATTTT,CASSPTARSDTQYF
TRBJ2-5,-,TRBV9,-,TGTGCCAGCAGCGTAGGACAGCAACAAGAGACCCAGTACTTC,CASSVGQQQETQYF
TRBJ2-7,-,TRBV2,few,TGTGCCAGCAAGGGGGAACTATACGAGCAGTACTTC,CASKGELYEQYF
TRBJ2-1,TRBD2,TRBV5-6,-,TGTGCCAGCAGCCTTAGCGGGGGGGCCTACAATGAGCAGTTCTTC,CASSLSGGAYNEQFF
TRBJ1-1,-,TRBV24-1,once,TGTGCCACCAGTGACGCGCGGTCCCCAGGTGACACTGAAGCTTTCTTT,CATSDARSPGDTEAFF
TRBJ2-6,TRBD1,TRBV6-5,few,TGTGCCAGCAGCATCACAGGGGCTGGGGCCAACGTCCTGACTTTC,CASSITGAGANVLTF